A single TCR beta chain is shown here with its context. The antigen is not known. These data originate in a study of spatial heterogeneity in lung cancer. A single record per CDR3 protein comes from TCRdb applying MiXCR to the 5' RACE reads. This table holds 100,000 or so distinct CDR3 sequences, approximately 4.7% found once. General observations from the study: Within tumors, counts of expanded alpha and beta TCRs tracked tumor mutation counts.

Sample time point: sample taken at primary tumor resection. The donors comprised 70 to 85 untreated early-stage non-small cell lung cancer patients. Trimming pared 3 bases from V and 0 bases from J, leaving 12 bases between. The CDR3 runs 15 residues. Germline V gene lookup returns CDR1 SGHRS and CDR2 YFSETQ. Sequenced here: lung tumor tissue, sampled at surgery. The TCR sequence derives from a male donor with early-stage non-small cell lung cancer. The genes are TRBV5-1 and TRBJ1-2; D perhaps matches TRBD1 (6 bases). Here the CDR3 DNA reads TGCGCCAGCAGCTCTTCAGGGGCCACTAACTATGGCTACACCTTC. It encodes CASSSSGATNYGYTF.